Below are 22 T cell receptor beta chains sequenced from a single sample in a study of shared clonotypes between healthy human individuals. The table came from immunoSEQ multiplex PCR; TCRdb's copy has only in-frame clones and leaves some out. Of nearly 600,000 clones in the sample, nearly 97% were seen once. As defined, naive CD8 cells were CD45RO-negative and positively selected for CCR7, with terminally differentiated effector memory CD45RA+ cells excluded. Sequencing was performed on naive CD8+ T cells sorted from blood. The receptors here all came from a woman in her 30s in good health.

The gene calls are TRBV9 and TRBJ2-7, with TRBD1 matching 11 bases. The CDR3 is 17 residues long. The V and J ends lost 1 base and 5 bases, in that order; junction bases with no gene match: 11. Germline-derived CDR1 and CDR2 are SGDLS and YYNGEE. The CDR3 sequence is CASSVTGTGGYGDEQYF. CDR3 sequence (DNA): TGTGCCAGCAGCGTAACCGGGACAGGGGGTTACGGGGACGAGCAGTACTTC.

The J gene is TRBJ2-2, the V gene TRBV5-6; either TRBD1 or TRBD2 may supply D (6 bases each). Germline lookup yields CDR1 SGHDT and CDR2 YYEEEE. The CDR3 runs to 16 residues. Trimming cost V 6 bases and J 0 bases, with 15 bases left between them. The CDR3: CASTRGGLSNTGELFF. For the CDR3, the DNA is TGTGCCAGCACCCGAGGGGGGCTATCGAACACCGGGGAGCTGTTTTTT.

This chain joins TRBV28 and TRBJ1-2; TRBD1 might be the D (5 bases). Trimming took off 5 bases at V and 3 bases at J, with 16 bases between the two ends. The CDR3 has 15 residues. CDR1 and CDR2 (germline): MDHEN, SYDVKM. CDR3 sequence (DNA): TGTGCCAGCAGTCGGCGGGCGGGGACCCACTATGGCTACACCTTC. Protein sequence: CASSRRAGTHYGYTF.

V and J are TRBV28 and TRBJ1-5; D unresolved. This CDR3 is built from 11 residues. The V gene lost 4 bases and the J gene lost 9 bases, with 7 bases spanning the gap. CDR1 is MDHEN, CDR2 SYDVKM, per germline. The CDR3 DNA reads TGTGCCAGCAGTTACTTGACGCCCCAGCATTTT. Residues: CASSYLTPQHF.

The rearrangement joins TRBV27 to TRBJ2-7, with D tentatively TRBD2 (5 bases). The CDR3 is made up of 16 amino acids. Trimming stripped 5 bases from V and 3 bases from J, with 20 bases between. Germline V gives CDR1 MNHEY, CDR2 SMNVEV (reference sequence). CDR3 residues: CASSPPPLSGLYEQYF. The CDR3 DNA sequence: TGTGCCAGCAGTCCGCCCCCCCTGTCAGGACTCTACGAGCAGTACTTC.

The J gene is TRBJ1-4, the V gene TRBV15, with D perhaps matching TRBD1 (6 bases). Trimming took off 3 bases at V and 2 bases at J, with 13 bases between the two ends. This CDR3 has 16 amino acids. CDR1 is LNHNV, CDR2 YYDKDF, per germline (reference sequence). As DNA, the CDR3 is TGTGCCACCAGCAGTCCCAGGGGTAGGACTAATGAAAAACTGTTTTTT. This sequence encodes CATSSPRGRTNEKLFF.

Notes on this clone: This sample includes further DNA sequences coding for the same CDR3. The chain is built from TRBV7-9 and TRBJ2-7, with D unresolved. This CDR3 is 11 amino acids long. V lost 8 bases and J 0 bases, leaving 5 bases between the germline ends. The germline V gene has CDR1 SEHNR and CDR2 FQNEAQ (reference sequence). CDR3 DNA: TGTGCCAGCGGGCTCTCCTACGAGCAGTACTTC. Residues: CASGLSYEQYF. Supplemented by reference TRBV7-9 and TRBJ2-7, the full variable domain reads DTGVSQNPRHKITKRGQNVTFRCDPISEHNRLYWYRQTLGQGPEFLTYFQNEAQLEKSRLLSDRFSAERPKGSFSTLEIQRTEQGDSAMYLCASGLSYEQYFGPGTRLTVT.

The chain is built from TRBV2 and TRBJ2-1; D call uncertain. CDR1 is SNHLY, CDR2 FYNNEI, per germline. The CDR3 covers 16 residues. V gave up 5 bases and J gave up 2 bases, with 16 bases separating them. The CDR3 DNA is TGTGCCAGCAGTCCTCCCCGCGGTAAACCCTACAATGAGCAGTTCTTC. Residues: CASSPPRGKPYNEQFF.

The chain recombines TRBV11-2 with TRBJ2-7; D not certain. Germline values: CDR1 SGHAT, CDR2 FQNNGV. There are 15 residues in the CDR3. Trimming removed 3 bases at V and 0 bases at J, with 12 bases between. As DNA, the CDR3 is TGTGCCAGCAGCTTTGGTCCCGAAAGCTCCTACGAGCAGTACTTC. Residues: CASSFGPESSYEQYF.

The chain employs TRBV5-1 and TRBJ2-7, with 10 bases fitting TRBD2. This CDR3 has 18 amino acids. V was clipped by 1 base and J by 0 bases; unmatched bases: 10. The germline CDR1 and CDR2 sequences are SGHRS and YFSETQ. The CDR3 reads CASSLNGVAGGHSYEQYF. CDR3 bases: TGCGCCAGCAGCTTGAATGGTGTAGCGGGAGGCCACTCCTACGAGCAGTACTTC.

The CDR3 sequence is CASSVAGREANVLTF. The CDR3 DNA follows: TGTGCCAGCAGCGTAGCGGGGAGGGAGGCCAACGTCCTGACTTTC. The V gene is TRBV9, the J gene TRBJ2-6; 7 nucleotides agree with TRBD2. Germline CDR1 and CDR2: SGDLS and YYNGEE. This CDR3 spans 15 amino acids. V lost 0 bases, J lost 6 bases, and 3 bases stayed unmatched.

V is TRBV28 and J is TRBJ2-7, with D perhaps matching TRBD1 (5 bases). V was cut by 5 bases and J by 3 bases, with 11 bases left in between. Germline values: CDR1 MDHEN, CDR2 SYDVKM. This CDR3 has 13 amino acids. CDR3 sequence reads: CASSGQGHYEQYF. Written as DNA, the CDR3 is TGTGCCAGCAGTGGGCAGGGTCACTACGAGCAGTACTTC.

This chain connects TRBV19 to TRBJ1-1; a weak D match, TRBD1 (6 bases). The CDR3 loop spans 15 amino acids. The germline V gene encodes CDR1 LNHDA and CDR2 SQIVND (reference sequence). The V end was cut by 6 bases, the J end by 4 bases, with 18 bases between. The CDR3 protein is CASSPRTEGITEAFF. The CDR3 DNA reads TGTGCCAGTAGCCCGCGGACAGAGGGAATCACTGAAGCTTTCTTT.

CDR3 region: CASSYLDSLSYNEQFF. CDR3 coding DNA: TGTGCCAGCAGTTATTTAGACAGCCTCTCCTACAATGAGCAGTTCTTC. This chain links TRBV6-6 with TRBJ2-1; perhaps TRBD1 as D (5 bases). The CDR3 contains 16 residues. Germline CDR1 is MNHNY and CDR2 is SVGAGI (reference sequence). Trimming shortened V by 3 bases and J by 0 bases, and 12 bases separated the two germline ends.

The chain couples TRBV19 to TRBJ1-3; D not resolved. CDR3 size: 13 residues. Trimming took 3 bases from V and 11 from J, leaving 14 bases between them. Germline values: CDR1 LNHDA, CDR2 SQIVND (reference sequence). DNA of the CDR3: TGTGCCAGTAGTATTTCCCACCTTGAAGCCATATATTTT. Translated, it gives CASSISHLEAIYF. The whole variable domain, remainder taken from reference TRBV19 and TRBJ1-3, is DGGITQSPKYLFRKEGQNVTLSCEQNLNHDAMYWYRQDPGQGLRLIYYSQIVNDFQKGDIAEGYSVSREKKESFPLTVTSAQKNPTAFYLCASSISHLEAIYFGEGSWLTVV.

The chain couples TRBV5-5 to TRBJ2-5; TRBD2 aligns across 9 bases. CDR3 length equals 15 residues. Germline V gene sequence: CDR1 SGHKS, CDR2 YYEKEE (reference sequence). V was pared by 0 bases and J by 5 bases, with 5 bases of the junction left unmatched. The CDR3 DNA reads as TGTGCCAGCAGCTTGGTTCAGAGCGGGGGGGAGACCCAGTACTTC. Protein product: CASSLVQSGGETQYF. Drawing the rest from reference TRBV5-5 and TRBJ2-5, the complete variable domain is DAGVTQSPTHLIKTRGQQVTLRCSPISGHKSVSWYQQVLGQGPQFIFQYYEKEERGRGNFPDRFSARQFPNYSSELNVNALLLGDSALYLCASSLVQSGGETQYFGPGTRLLVL.

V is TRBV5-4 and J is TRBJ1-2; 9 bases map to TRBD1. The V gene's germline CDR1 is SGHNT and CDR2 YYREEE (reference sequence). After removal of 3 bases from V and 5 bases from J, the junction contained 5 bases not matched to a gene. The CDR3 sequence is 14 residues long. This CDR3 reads CASSSGQGGYGYTF. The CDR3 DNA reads TGTGCCAGCAGCTCGGGACAGGGCGGGTATGGCTACACCTTC.

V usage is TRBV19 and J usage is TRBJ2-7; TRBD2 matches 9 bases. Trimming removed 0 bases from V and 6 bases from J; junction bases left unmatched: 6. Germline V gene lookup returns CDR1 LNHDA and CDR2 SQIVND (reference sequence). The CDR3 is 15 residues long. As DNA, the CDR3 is TGTGCCAGTAGTATAGAGGATAGCGGGAGAGGCGAGCAGTACTTC. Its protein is CASSIEDSGRGEQYF.

The CDR3 here is CSVQTELANYGYTF. DNA for the CDR3: TGCAGCGTTCAAACAGAGTTAGCTAACTATGGCTACACCTTC. The chain couples TRBV29-1 to TRBJ1-2; D gene unclear. The CDR3 has 14 residues. Germline-derived CDR1 and CDR2 are SQVTM and ANQGSEA. Trimming shortened V by 5 bases and J by 0 bases, and 13 bases separated the two germline ends.

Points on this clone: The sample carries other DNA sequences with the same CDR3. CDR3 sequence: CASIRGYSNQPQHF. The DNA for the CDR3 is TGTGCCAGCATCAGGGGTTATAGCAATCAGCCCCAGCATTTT. The chain has TRBV28 and TRBJ1-5; D perhaps matches TRBD1 (6 bases). CDR3 length equals 14 residues. V was pared by 7 bases and J by 0 bases, with 10 bases between. Looked up from germline, CDR1 is MDHEN and CDR2 is SYDVKM.

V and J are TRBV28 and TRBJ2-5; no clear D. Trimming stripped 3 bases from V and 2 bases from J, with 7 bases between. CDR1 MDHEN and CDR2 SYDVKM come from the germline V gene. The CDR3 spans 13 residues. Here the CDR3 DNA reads TGTGCCAGCAGTTTGATGGGGCAAGAGACCCAGTACTTC. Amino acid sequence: CASSLMGQETQYF. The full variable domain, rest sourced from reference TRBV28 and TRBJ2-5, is DVKVTQSSRYLVKRTGEKVFLECVQDMDHENMFWYRQDPGLGLRLIYFSYDVKMKEKGDIPEGYSVSREKKERFSLILESASTNQTSMYLCASSLMGQETQYFGPGTRLLVL.

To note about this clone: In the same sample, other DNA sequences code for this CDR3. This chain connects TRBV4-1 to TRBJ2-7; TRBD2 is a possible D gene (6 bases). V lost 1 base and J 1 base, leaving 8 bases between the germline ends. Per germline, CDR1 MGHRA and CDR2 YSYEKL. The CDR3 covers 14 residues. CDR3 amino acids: CASSQGDSSYEQYF. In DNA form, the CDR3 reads TGCGCCAGCAGCCAAGGGGACTCTTCCTACGAGCAGTACTTC.